This entry features one T cell receptor (beta chain) sequence. The entry originates in a study of regulatory T cells in long-lasting Graves disease. Specified time point: newly diagnosed GD, antithyroid drugs for less than 3 months. After RNA was extracted from PBMCs, the TCR library was made from it. With iRepertoire HTBI primers and Arm-PCR of CDR3 regions, TCR beta libraries were built. One entry per CDR3 protein results from TCRdb running MiXCR on the multiplex PCR reads. Among approximately 390,000 distinct CDR3 sequences listed, roughly 15% were seen once. Trimming cost V 6 bases and J 5 bases; bases outside gene matches: 10. Germline V gives CDR1 WNHNN, CDR2 SYGVQD (reference sequence). The CDR3 spans 16 residues. Another study also made use of these data, one on T cells in Graves' hyperthyroidism and ophthalmopathy.

The sequence derives from a woman aged 18-29 years with Graves disease. Sequenced material: peripheral blood mononuclear cells (PBMCs), taken at new diagnosis, from a patient treated with antithyroid drugs. The chain is built from TRBV10-1 and TRBJ2-2; 9 nucleotides agree with TRBD1. CDR3 sequence (DNA): TGCGCCAGCAGCGCGATCCCGGGACAGGGAACCGGGGAGCTGTTTTTT. The encoded protein is CASSAIPGQGTGELFF.